This T cell receptor beta chain was profiled in a study of CD8 T cells in ankylosing spondylitis. General study results and limits: A CD8+ phenotype characterized the disease-linked clones, which were relatively rare in peripheral blood. It appeared that ankylosing spondylitis blood was characterized by a TCR beta motif of eight highly homologous variants. Disease-linked clones were reportedly significantly enriched in matched ankylosing spondylitis synovial fluid.

Germline V CDR1 and CDR2: MNHNY, SVGAGI (reference sequence). The ends were cut back, 4 bases at V and 2 bases at J, with 9 bases in the middle. The CDR3 totals 13 residues. Turning to this clonotype: Its specificity is unknown.

Preparation of TCR beta libraries was done by quantitative 5'-RACE with molecular barcodes. Each CDR3 protein is one row after TCRdb ran MiXCR on the 5' RACE reads. Of roughly 180,000 distinct CDR3 sequences listed, around 8.9% are singletons. The chain joins TRBV6-6 to TRBJ2-7, with D tentatively TRBD1 (5 bases). Material: blood, either unsorted or a sorted T cell fraction (not recorded which). The sequence came from a female donor with ankylosing spondylitis or in good health (not recorded which). CDR3 protein: CASSWGTTYEQYF. CDR3 nucleotide sequence: TGTGCCAGCAGTTGGGGCACTACCTACGAGCAGTACTTC.